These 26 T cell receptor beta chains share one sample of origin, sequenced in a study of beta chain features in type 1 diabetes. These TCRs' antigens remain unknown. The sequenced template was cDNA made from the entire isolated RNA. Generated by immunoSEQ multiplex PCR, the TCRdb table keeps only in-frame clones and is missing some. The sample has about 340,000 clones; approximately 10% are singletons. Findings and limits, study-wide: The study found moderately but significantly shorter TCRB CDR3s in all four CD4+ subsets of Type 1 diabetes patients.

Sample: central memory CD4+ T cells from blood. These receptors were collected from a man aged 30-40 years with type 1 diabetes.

In DNA, the CDR3 is TGCGCCAGCAGTGAGCGTCAGGAAGAGGGCTACACCTTC. This codes for CASSERQEEGYTF. V is TRBV10-1 and J is TRBJ1-2, with D unresolved. Germline V gene sequence: CDR1 WNHNN, CDR2 SYGVQD (reference sequence). This CDR3 contains 13 residues. The V and J ends lost 2 bases and 8 bases respectively, with 12 bases between them.

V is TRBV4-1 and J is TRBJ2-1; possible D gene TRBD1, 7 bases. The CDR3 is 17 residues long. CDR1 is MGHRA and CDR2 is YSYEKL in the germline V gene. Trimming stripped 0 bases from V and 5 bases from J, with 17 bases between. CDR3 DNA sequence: TGCGCCAGCAGCCAAGACCAGGGGGGCAATAAGCACAATGAGCAGTTCTTC. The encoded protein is CASSQDQGGNKHNEQFF.

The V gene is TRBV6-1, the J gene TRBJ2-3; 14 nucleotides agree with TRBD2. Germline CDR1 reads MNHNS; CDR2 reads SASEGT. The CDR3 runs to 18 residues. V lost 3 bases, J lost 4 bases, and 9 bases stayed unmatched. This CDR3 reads CASSDGLAGGLRSDTQYF. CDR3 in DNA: TGTGCCAGCAGTGACGGACTAGCGGGGGGTTTGAGGTCAGATACGCAGTATTTT.

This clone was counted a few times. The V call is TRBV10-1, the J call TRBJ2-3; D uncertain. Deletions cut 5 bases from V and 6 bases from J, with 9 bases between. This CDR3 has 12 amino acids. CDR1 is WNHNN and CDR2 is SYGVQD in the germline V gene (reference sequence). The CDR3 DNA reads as TGCGCCAGCAGTCCTTCCCTGGATACGCAGTATTTT. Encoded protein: CASSPSLDTQYF.

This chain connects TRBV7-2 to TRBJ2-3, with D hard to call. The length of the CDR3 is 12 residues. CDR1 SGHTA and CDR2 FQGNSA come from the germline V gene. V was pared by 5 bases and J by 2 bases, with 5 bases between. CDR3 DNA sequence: TGTGCCAGCAGCAAAGACACAGATACGCAGTATTTT. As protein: CASSKDTDTQYF. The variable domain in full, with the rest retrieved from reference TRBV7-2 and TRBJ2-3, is GAGVSQSPSNKVTEKGKDVELRCDPISGHTALYWYRQSLGQGLEFLIYFQGNSAPDKSGLPSDRFSAERTGGSVSTLTIQRTQQEDSAVYLCASSKDTDTQYFGPGTRLTVL.

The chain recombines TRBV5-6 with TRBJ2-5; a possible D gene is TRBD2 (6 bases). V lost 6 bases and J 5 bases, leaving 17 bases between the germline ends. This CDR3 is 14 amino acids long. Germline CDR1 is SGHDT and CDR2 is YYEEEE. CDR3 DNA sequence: TGTGCCAGCACCCAAAGGAGGGTCGGTGAGACCCAGTACTTC. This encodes CASTQRRVGETQYF.

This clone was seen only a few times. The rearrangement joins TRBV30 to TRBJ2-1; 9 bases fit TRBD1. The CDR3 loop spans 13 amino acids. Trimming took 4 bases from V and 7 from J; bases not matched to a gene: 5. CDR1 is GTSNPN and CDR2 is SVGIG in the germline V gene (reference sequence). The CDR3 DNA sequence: TGTGCCTGGAACAGGGGGCTAAAAAATGAGCAGTTCTTC. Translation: CAWNRGLKNEQFF.

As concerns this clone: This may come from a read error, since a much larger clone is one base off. CDR3: CASSVSYEQYF. CDR3 sequence (DNA): TGTGCCAGCAGTGTCTCCTACGAGCAGTACTTC. The V call is TRBV28, the J call TRBJ2-7; D is undetermined. The CDR3 has 11 residues. Trimming left V 5 bases short and J 0 bases short, with 2 bases between. The germline V gene encodes CDR1 MDHEN and CDR2 SYDVKM.

The CDR3 DNA follows: TGTGCCAGCAACACAGGGGCAGGTTCCTCCTCCTACGAGCAGTACTTC. It codes for CASNTGAGSSSYEQYF. The chain combines TRBV27 with TRBJ2-7; 7 bases are shared with TRBD1. The CDR3 is made up of 16 amino acids. V lost 7 bases to trimming and J lost 0 bases; unmatched junction nucleotides: 12. From germline, CDR1 is MNHEY and CDR2 SMNVEV (reference sequence).

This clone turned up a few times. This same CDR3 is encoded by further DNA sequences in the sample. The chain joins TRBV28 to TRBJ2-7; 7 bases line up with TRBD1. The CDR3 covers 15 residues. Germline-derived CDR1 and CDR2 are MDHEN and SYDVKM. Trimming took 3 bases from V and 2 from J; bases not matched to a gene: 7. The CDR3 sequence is CASSFTGTDPYEQYF. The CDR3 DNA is TGTGCCAGCAGTTTTACAGGGACAGACCCCTACGAGCAGTACTTC.

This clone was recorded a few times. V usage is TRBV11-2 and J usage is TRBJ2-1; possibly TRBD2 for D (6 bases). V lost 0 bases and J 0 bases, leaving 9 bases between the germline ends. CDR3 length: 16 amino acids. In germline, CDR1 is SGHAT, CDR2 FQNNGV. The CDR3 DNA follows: TGTGCCAGCAGCTTAGATGGGACTGGCTCCTACAATGAGCAGTTCTTC. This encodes CASSLDGTGSYNEQFF.

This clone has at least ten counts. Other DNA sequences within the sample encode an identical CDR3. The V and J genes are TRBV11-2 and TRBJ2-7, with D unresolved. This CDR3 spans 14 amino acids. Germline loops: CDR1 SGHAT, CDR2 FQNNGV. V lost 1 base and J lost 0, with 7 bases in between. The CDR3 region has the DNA TGTGCCAGCAGCTTAGGGCACAGCTCCTACGAGCAGTACTTC. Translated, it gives CASSLGHSSYEQYF.

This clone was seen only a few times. This CDR3 is CASSLGAAQETQYF. The CDR3 region has the DNA TGCGCCAGCAGCTTGGGGGCAGCCCAAGAGACCCAGTACTTC. V gene TRBV5-1 combines with J gene TRBJ2-5; no reliable D call. The CDR3 consists of 14 residues. Germline CDR1 SGHRS, CDR2 YFSETQ. V gave up 0 bases and J gave up 1 base, with 7 bases separating them.

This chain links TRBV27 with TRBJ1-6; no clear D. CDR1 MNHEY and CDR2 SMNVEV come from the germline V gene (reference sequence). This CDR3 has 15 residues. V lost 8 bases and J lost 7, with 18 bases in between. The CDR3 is CASGRAAGGNSPLHF. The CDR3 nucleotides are TGTGCCAGCGGACGGGCCGCCGGCGGAAATTCACCCCTCCACTTT.

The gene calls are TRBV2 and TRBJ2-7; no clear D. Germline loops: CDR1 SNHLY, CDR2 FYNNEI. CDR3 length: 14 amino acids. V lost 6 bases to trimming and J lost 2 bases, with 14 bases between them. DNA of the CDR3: TGTGCCAGCAGCTTTGTTCTGCTGGCCTACGAGCAGTACTTC. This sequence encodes CASSFVLLAYEQYF.

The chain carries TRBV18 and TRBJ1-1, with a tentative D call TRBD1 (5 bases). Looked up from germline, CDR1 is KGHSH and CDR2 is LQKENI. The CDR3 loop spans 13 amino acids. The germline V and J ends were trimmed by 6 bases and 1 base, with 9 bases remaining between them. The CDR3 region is CASSEQENTEAFF. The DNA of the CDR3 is TGTGCCAGCTCCGAACAGGAGAACACTGAAGCTTTCTTT.

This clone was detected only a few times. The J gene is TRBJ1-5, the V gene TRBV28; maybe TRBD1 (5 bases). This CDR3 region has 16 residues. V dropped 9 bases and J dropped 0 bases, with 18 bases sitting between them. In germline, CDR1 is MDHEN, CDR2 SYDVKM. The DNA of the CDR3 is TGTGCCAGTCCCCCTAGCCGGGGGAATAGCAATCAGCCCCAGCATTTT. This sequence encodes CASPPSRGNSNQPQHF.

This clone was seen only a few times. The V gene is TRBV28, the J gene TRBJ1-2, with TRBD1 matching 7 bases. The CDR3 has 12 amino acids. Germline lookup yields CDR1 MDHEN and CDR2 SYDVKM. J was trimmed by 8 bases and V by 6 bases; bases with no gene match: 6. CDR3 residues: CASRQQGKGYTF. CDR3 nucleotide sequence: TGTGCCAGCAGGCAACAGGGGAAGGGCTACACCTTC.

The CDR3 nucleotides are TGTGCCAGCACAGACAGGAGCCCTTACTACAATGAGCAGTTCTTC. Translated, it gives CASTDRSPYYNEQFF. The chain links TRBV19 to TRBJ2-1, with a weak D call TRBD1 (6 bases). This CDR3 has 15 amino acids. Germline CDR1 reads LNHDA; CDR2 reads SQIVND (reference sequence). Trimming shortened V by 9 bases and J by 3 bases, and 18 bases separated the two germline ends.

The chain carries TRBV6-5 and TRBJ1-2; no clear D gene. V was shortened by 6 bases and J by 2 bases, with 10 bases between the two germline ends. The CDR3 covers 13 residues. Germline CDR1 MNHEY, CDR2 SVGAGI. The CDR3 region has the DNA TGTGCCAGCAGAGAGACGGCCAACTATGGCTACACCTTC. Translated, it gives CASRETANYGYTF.

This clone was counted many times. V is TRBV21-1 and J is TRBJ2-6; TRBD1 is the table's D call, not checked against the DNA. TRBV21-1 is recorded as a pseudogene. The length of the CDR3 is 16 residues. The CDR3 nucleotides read TGTGCCAGCAGCCAACACAGCACCTCTGGGGCCAACGTCCTGACTTTC. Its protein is CASSQHSTSGANVLTF.

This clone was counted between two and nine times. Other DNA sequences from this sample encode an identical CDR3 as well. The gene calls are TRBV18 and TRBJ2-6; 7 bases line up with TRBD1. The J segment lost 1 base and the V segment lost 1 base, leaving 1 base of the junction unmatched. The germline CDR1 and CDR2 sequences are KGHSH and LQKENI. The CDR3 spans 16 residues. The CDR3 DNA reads TGTGCCAGCTCACCACAGGGGGCTTCTGGGGCCAACGTCCTGACTTTC. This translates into CASSPQGASGANVLTF.

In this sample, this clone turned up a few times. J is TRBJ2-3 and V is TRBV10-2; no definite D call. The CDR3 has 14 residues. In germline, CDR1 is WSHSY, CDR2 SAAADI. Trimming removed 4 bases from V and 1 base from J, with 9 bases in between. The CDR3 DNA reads TGCGCCAGCAGTGGGATTACAGGCACAGATACGCAGTATTTT. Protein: CASSGITGTDTQYF.

DNA of the CDR3: TGTGCCAGCAGCGAGAACACGGGCAATCAGCCCCAGCATTTT. This translates into CASSENTGNQPQHF. The genes are TRBV2 and TRBJ1-5; D gene unclear. CDR1 is SNHLY, CDR2 FYNNEI, per germline. The CDR3 extends over 14 amino acids. The ends were cut back, 6 bases at V and 2 bases at J, with 11 bases in the middle.

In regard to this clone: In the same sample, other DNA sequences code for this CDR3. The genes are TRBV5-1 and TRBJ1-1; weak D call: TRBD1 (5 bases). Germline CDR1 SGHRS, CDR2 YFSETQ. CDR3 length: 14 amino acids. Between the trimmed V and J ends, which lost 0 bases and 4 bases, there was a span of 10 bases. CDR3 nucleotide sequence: TGCGCCAGCAGCTTGGGGCAGGGTGGCACTGAAGCTTTCTTT. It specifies CASSLGQGGTEAFF.

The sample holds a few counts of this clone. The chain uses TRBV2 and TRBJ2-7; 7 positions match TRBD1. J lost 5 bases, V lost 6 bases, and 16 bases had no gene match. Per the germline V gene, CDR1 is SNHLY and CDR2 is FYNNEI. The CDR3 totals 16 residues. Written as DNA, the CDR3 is TGTGCCAGCAGGCAAACCCGGGACAGCGGTAGGGACGAGCAGTACTTC. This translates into CASRQTRDSGRDEQYF.